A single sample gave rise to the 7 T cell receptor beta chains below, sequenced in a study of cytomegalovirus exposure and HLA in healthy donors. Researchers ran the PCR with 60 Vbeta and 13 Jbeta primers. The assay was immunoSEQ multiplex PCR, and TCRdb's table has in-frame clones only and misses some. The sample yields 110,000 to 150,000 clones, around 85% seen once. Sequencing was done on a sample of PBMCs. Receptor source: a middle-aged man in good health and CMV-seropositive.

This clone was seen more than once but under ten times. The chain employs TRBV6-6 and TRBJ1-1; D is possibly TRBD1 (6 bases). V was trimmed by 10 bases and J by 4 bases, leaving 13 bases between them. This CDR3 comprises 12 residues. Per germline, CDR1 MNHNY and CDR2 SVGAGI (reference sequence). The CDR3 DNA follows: TGTGCCACTCTGGGGGCCGCCACTGAAGCTTTCTTT. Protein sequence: CATLGAATEAFF.

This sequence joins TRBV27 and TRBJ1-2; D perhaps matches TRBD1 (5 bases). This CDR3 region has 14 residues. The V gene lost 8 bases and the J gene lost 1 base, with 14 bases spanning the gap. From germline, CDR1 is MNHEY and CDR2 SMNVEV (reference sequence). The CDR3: CASGYDSDNYGYTF. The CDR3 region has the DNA TGTGCCAGCGGGTATGACAGCGATAACTATGGCTACACCTTC.

This chain's CDR3 is CASSRTGGGGSYGYTF. CDR3 nucleotide sequence: TGTGCCAGCAGTCGGACAGGGGGTGGAGGGTCGTATGGCTACACCTTC. The V call is TRBV6-6, the J call TRBJ1-2, with 10 bases identical to TRBD1. This CDR3 has 16 residues. With V trimmed by 5 bases and J by 5 bases, 11 bases remained unmatched. Germline lookup yields CDR1 MNHNY and CDR2 SVGAGI (reference sequence).

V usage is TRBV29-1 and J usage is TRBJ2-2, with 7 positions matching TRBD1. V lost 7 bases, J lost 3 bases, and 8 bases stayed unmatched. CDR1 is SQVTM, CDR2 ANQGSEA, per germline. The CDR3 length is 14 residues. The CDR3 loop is CSARGTAYTGELFF. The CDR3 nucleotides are TGCAGCGCTAGAGGGACAGCTTACACCGGGGAGCTGTTTTTT.

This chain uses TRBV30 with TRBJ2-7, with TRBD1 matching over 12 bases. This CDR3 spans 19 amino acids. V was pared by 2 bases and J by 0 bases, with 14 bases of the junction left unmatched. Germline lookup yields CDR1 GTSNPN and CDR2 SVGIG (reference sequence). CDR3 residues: CAWSSPRGQGARSSYEQYF. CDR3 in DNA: TGTGCCTGGAGTTCACCGAGGGGACAGGGGGCTAGGAGCTCCTACGAGCAGTACTTC.

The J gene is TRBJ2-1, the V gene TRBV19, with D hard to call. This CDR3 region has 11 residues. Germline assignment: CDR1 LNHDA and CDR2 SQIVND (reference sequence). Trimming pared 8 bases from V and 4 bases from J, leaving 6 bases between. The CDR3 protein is CASHGYNEQFF. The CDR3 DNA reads TGTGCCAGTCACGGTTACAATGAGCAGTTCTTC.

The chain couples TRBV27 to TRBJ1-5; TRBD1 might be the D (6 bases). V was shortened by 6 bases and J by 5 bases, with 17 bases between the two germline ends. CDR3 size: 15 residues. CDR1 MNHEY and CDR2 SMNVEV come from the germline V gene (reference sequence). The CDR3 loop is CASSTWSTGYQPQHF. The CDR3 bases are TGTGCCAGCAGCACATGGTCAACAGGGTATCAGCCCCAGCATTTT.